This is a list of T cell receptor beta chains from one sample in a study of T cells in Graves' hyperthyroidism and ophthalmopathy. One entry per CDR3 protein results from TCRdb running MiXCR on the multiplex PCR reads. This table has about 420,000 distinct CDR3 sequences, roughly an eighth appearing once. The sample consisted of blood. The receptor source for this set is a woman between 18 and 29 years old with Graves' hyperthyroidism. CDR3s include the opening cysteine and the closing phenylalanine or tryptophan. A D gene is named only where the DNA matches it firmly. Clone size is shown for a subset of rows, as once, few, many or a class of expanded clone.

clone_size	v_call	cdr3_length	d_call	j_call	cdr3_nt	cdr3_aa
many	TRBV29-1	14	TRBD2	TRBJ2-1	TGCAGCGCCGAGCGGGGGAGCTCCTACAATGAGCAGTTCTTC	CSAERGSSYNEQFF
many	TRBV27	14	.	TRBJ1-1	TGTGCCAGCAGTTTAGGGGTGGGGGGCACTGAAGCTTTCTTT	CASSLGVGGTEAFF
.	TRBV12-3/TRBV12-4	15	TRBD2	TRBJ2-3	TGTGCCAGCAGAGATAGCGGGAGGAACACAGATACGCAGTATTTT	CASRDSGRNTDTQYF
.	TRBV19	15	TRBD1	TRBJ1-1	TGTGCCAGTAGTGGGGACAGAAGTCGGAACACTGAAGCTTTCTTT	CASSGDRSRNTEAFF
many	TRBV27	15	.	TRBJ2-1	TGTGCCAGCAGTTTAGACACTTCTCTCTACAATGAGCAGTTCTTC	CASSLDTSLYNEQFF
many	TRBV7-9	15	.	TRBJ2-7	TGTGCCAGCAGCTTAGCGGTGGGGATTACCTACGAGCAGTACTTC	CASSLAVGITYEQYF
few	TRBV12-3/TRBV12-4	16	.	TRBJ1-1	TGTGCCAGCAGTTTAGCGGGTAGCGGCATGAACACTGAAGCTTTCTTT	CASSLAGSGMNTEAFF
.	TRBV4-1	18	TRBD2	TRBJ2-2	TGCGCCAGCAGCCAAGCAACACTAGCGGGCTCGAACACCGGGGAGCTGTTTTTT	CASSQATLAGSNTGELFF
many	TRBV5-1	16	.	TRBJ2-1	TGCGCCAGCAGCTTGGAAGGCACAGGCCACTACAATGAGCAGTTCTTC	CASSLEGTGHYNEQFF
many	TRBV5-6	14	.	TRBJ2-3	TGTGCCAGCCTGACAGGGACTAGCACAGATACGCAGTATTTT	CASLTGTSTDTQYF
many	TRBV7-9	15	TRBD1	TRBJ2-1	TGTGCCAGCAGCTTAGTTGGGACAGGGGTCCTTGAGCAGTTCTTC	CASSLVGTGVLEQFF
.	TRBV5-1	16	.	TRBJ1-4	TGCGCCAGCAGACTAACAGGGAATTCTTTTAATGAAAAACTGTTTTTT	CASRLTGNSFNEKLFF
.	TRBV18	16	.	TRBJ2-7	TGTGCCAGCTCACCACAAGTTTCTGGGGGCGGCCACGAGCAGTACTTC	CASSPQVSGGGHEQYF
few	TRBV7-3	15	.	TRBJ2-3	TGTGCCAGCAGCTTATCTGGGGGCGCGGCAGATACGCAGTATTTT	CASSLSGGAADTQYF
few	TRBV3-2	14	.	TRBJ1-2	TGTGCCAGCAGCCAAGACCTCTTGACAGGTGGCTACACCTTC	CASSQDLLTGGYTF
many	TRBV7-9	16	TRBD1	TRBJ2-2	TGTGCCAGCAGCGGGGGCCGACAGGGGCCGCACGGGGAGCTGTTTTTT	CASSGGRQGPHGELFF
many	TRBV6-1	13	TRBD2	TRBJ2-7	TGTGCCAGCGACGGACTAGCAGACTACGAGCAGTACTTC	CASDGLADYEQYF
many	TRBV28	15	.	TRBJ2-5	TGTGCCAGCAGTTTGCAGGGGGGGATCCAAGAGACCCAGTACTTC	CASSLQGGIQETQYF
.	TRBV20-1	14	.	TRBJ2-1	TGCAGTGCTAGTCGCCCGAGCTCCTACAATGAGCAGTTCTTC	CSASRPSSYNEQFF
many	TRBV7-8	16	.	TRBJ2-5	TGTGCCAGCAGCTTAGAAAGTACAGGACCGACGGAGACCCAGTACTTC	CASSLESTGPTETQYF
many	TRBV5-1	14	.	TRBJ1-1	TGCGCCAGCGGACTGGACAGAGGGGACACTGAAGCTTTCTTT	CASGLDRGDTEAFF
many	TRBV10-1	12	.	TRBJ1-1	TGCGCCAGCCCAAGACGGTACACTGAAGCTTTCTTT	CASPRRYTEAFF
many	TRBV7-8	15	TRBD2	TRBJ2-1	TGTGCCAGCAGCTTAGCGACTAGCGGGAACAATGAGCAGTTCTTC	CASSLATSGNNEQFF
many	TRBV5-1	13	.	TRBJ2-3	TGCGCCAGCAGCTTGGGGAACTCAGATACGCAGTATTTT	CASSLGNSDTQYF
few	TRBV27	15	TRBD2	TRBJ2-1	TGTGCCAGCAGCGTGTTAGCGGGAGTGGGCAATGAGCAGTTCTTC	CASSVLAGVGNEQFF
many	TRBV2	14	TRBD1	TRBJ1-2	TGTGCCAGCAGGAGGGGGCAGGCGAACTATGGCTACACCTTC	CASRRGQANYGYTF
.	TRBV19	15	TRBD2	TRBJ2-1	TGTGCCAGTAGTATTTGGGGGGGATCCTACAATGAGCAGTTCTTC	CASSIWGGSYNEQFF
many	TRBV11-2	15	.	TRBJ1-2	TGTGCCAGCAGCTTAGAGGGCGGGTACAACTATGGCTACACCTTC	CASSLEGGYNYGYTF
many	TRBV3-1	12	TRBD1	TRBJ1-1	TGTGCCAGCAGTCGACAGGGCGCTGAAGCTTTCTTT	CASSRQGAEAFF
few	TRBV27	15	TRBD2	TRBJ2-3	TGTGCCAGCAGAATAGCGGGAGTAGGCACAGATACGCAGTATTTT	CASRIAGVGTDTQYF
once	TRBV19	12	.	TRBJ2-3	TGTGCCAGTGCTCAAATAGAAGATACGCAGTATTTT	CASAQIEDTQYF
.	TRBV19	12	.	TRBJ2-5	TGTGCCAGTAGGGAGTCCCAAGAGACCCAGTACTTC	CASRESQETQYF
many	TRBV20-1	14	.	TRBJ2-7	TGCAGTGCTAGTGAGTGGCAGGGAAACTACGAGCAGTACTTC	CSASEWQGNYEQYF
.	TRBV6-1	17	.	TRBJ2-6	TGTGCCAGCAGGAAGGGACGGATTAGCTCTGGGGCCAACGTCCTGACTTTC	CASRKGRISSGANVLTF
few	TRBV5-1	12	TRBD2	TRBJ2-1	TGCGCCAGCAGGGGGGGGAGCAATGAGCAGTTCTTC	CASRGGSNEQFF
many	TRBV20-1	15	TRBD1	TRBJ2-7	TGCAGTGCTAGAGATGGGACAGGGAAGACCCCCGAGCAGTACTTC	CSARDGTGKTPEQYF
many	TRBV5-8	15	TRBD1	TRBJ1-1	TGTGCCAGCAGCCCGGGACAGCGAGGGTGGACTGAAGCTTTCTTT	CASSPGQRGWTEAFF